Following are 26 T cell receptor beta chains from one sample sequenced in a study of blood T cells in healthy people across ages. It was with a sample-barcoded 5' primer and a J-beta primer mix that a second PCR of roughly 7 to 12 cycles was run. TCRdb used MiXCR to reprocess the 5' RACE reads, holding one entry per CDR3 protein. This sample carries 920,000 or so distinct CDR3 sequences, around 43% of them seen once, and the ten largest clones take approximately 19%. Sequences were obtained from blood. The receptors come from a woman aged 55-69 years in good health.

This clonotype has only one observation. V usage is TRBV11-2 and J usage is TRBJ1-4, with D possibly matching TRBD1 (6 bases). The germline gives CDR1 SGHAT, CDR2 FQNNGV. V was shortened by 1 base and J by 1 base, with 13 bases between the two germline ends. This CDR3 comprises 17 residues. The CDR3, as DNA: TGTGCCAGCAGCTTAGTCAAGGGGGTAAAAACTAATGAAAAACTGTTTTTT. Protein: CASSLVKGVKTNEKLFF.

V is TRBV27 and J is TRBJ1-5; D not resolved. Germline V gene sequence: CDR1 MNHEY, CDR2 SMNVEV (reference sequence). The CDR3 has 19 residues. Trimming removed 4 bases at V and 3 bases at J, with 25 bases between. This CDR3 reads CASSYIGPLPSEDNQPQHF. The CDR3 nucleotides read TGTGCCAGCAGTTATATAGGGCCATTGCCCTCTGAAGACAATCAGCCCCAGCATTTT.

The chain uses TRBV4-1 and TRBJ2-3; TRBD2 aligns across 7 bases. Germline CDR1 is MGHRA and CDR2 is YSYEKL. Germline trimming cut 1 base from V and 5 bases from J; bases unmatched to any gene: 6. The CDR3 loop spans 15 amino acids. Here the CDR3 DNA reads TGCGCCAGCAGCCAAGCGGCGGGAGCGGGAGATACGCAGTATTTT. Its translation is CASSQAAGAGDTQYF.

This clonotype has only a few counts. The chain joins TRBV12-3 or TRBV12-4 to TRBJ2-1; D unresolved. The V gene lost 6 bases and the J gene lost 6 bases, with 15 bases spanning the gap. The CDR3 extends over 14 amino acids. CDR3 bases: TGTGCCAGCAGGACGACTGAGCACCGCAATGAGCAGTTCTTC. It translates to CASRTTEHRNEQFF.

Written as DNA, the CDR3 is TGCAGCGTCTATACAGGGTCCTACGAGCAGTACTTC. It codes for CSVYTGSYEQYF. The genes are TRBV29-1 and TRBJ2-7; a weak D match, TRBD1 (6 bases). This CDR3 spans 12 amino acids. Germline V gene sequence: CDR1 SQVTM, CDR2 ANQGSEA. Trimming removed 6 bases from V and 1 base from J, with 10 bases in between.

Here the CDR3 DNA reads TGTGCCAGCAGCTTAACGACAGGGGCTGGCTACACCTTC. Its translation: CASSLTTGAGYTF. The chain combines TRBV7-2 with TRBJ1-2; 8 nucleotides align to TRBD1. This CDR3 spans 13 amino acids. The germline V gene has CDR1 SGHTA and CDR2 FQGNSA. The trim removed 2 bases at V and 7 bases at J, leaving 3 bases unmatched.

This clonotype was picked up a small number of times. The gene calls are TRBV28 and TRBJ2-7; TRBD1 matches at 8 bases. The ends lost 7 bases at V and 5 bases at J; junction bases unmatched: 10. Germline assignment: CDR1 MDHEN and CDR2 SYDVKM. This CDR3 is built from 14 residues. The CDR3, as DNA: TGTGCCAGCACCAAGGACAGGGTAATTGACGAGCAGTACTTC. Translation gives CASTKDRVIDEQYF.

The rearrangement links TRBV28 to TRBJ2-2, with 8 bases fitting TRBD2. This CDR3 comprises 15 residues. The germline CDR1 and CDR2 sequences are MDHEN and SYDVKM. Trimming at V came to 5 bases and at J to 2 bases, leaving 4 bases not matched to a gene. CDR3 in amino acids: CASSALAGNTGELFF. CDR3 in DNA: TGTGCCAGCAGTGCCTTAGCGGGAAACACCGGGGAGCTGTTTTTT.

The J gene is TRBJ2-3, the V gene TRBV15; 8 bases map to TRBD2. V lost 4 bases to trimming and J lost 3 bases; unmatched junction nucleotides: 9. Germline-derived CDR1 and CDR2 are LNHNV and YYDKDF (reference sequence). This CDR3 has 16 residues. The CDR3 reads CATSNRTSRFTDTQYF. CDR3 DNA: TGTGCCACCAGCAACCGGACTAGCCGTTTTACAGATACGCAGTATTTT.

The rearrangement uses TRBV6-5 and TRBJ2-7; D gene unclear. V lost 0 bases and J lost 7, with 22 bases in between. This CDR3 is built from 17 residues. Germline loops: CDR1 MNHEY, CDR2 SVGAGI. CDR3 nucleotide sequence: TGTGCCAGCAGTTACTCTTTTCCCGGCACTGGCCTCGGTGAGCAGTACTTC. Translation: CASSYSFPGTGLGEQYF.

The chain recombines TRBV24-1 with TRBJ2-5; TRBD1 aligns across 8 bases. With 3 bases clipped from V and 4 bases from J, the junction kept 9 bases outside the gene matches. The CDR3 contains 16 residues. Germline V CDR1 and CDR2: KGHDR, SFDVKD. The CDR3 protein is CATSDRHRTGRETQYF. CDR3 in DNA: TGTGCCACCAGTGATCGCCACCGGACAGGGCGAGAGACCCAGTACTTC.

The gene calls are TRBV7-8 and TRBJ2-5; tentative D call: TRBD2 (6 bases). Deletions cut 3 bases from V and 3 bases from J, with 17 bases between. Germline values: CDR1 SGHVS, CDR2 FQNEAQ. There are 16 residues in the CDR3. CDR3 protein: CASSFTPPSAKETQYF. The CDR3 region has the DNA TGTGCCAGCAGCTTTACCCCCCCTAGCGCCAAAGAGACCCAGTACTTC.

The genes are TRBV2 and TRBJ2-7; TRBD1 matches at 9 bases. Germline loops: CDR1 SNHLY, CDR2 FYNNEI. V dropped 5 bases and J dropped 2; count of bases not matched to a gene: 4. CDR3 length: 14 amino acids. Here the CDR3 DNA reads TGTGCCAGCAGTAGGACAGGGGCCGCCTACGAGCAGTACTTC. This gives the protein CASSRTGAAYEQYF.

There are a few counts of this clonotype. The V call is TRBV6-5, the J call TRBJ2-5; D call uncertain. The V end lost 5 bases, the J end lost 5 bases, and 18 bases lay between the germline ends. This CDR3 has 15 residues. Per germline, CDR1 MNHEY and CDR2 SVGAGI. CDR3 in amino acids: CASSRALRKVETQYF. In DNA, the CDR3 is TGTGCCAGCAGTCGCGCTCTAAGGAAGGTTGAGACCCAGTACTTC.

The gene calls are TRBV21-1 and TRBJ2-7; TRBD2, the D gene given by the table, was not confirmed from the DNA. TRBV21-1 counts as a pseudogene. This CDR3 has 17 amino acids. The CDR3 is CASTRLAGDRVGWEQYF. CDR3 sequence (DNA): TGTGCCAGTACTCGACTAGCGGGAGACCGGGTTGGGTGGGAGCAGTACTTC.

This clonotype has just one count. The chain links TRBV2 to TRBJ2-3; D is uncertain. V was clipped by 5 bases and J by 4 bases, with 10 bases between them. From germline, CDR1 is SNHLY and CDR2 FYNNEI. The CDR3 runs 13 residues. The CDR3 nucleotides read TGTGCCAGCAGTCCCGAGACTGCAGATACGCAGTATTTT. Its protein product is CASSPETADTQYF.

This clonotype came up a few times. The CDR3 DNA follows: TGTGCCAGCAGATTAAGGGGGGGGAGATCAGATACGCAGTATTTT. Translating it yields CASRLRGGRSDTQYF. The V gene is TRBV28, the J gene TRBJ2-3; tentatively, D is TRBD2 (7 bases). The CDR3 covers 15 residues. CDR1 MDHEN and CDR2 SYDVKM come from the germline V gene. V was clipped by 6 bases and J by 4 bases, with 17 bases between them.

The genes are TRBV5-1 and TRBJ2-5, with D unresolved. This CDR3 has 15 amino acids. Looked up from germline, CDR1 is SGHRS and CDR2 is YFSETQ. V was clipped by 1 base and J by 2 bases, with 12 bases between them. The CDR3 loop reads CASSLIAQLQETQYF. The DNA of the CDR3 is TGCGCCAGCAGCTTGATCGCGCAGCTTCAAGAGACCCAGTACTTC.

This clonotype was picked up a small number of times. V is TRBV7-3 and J is TRBJ2-1; a possible D gene is TRBD1 (6 bases). Germline loops: CDR1 SGHTA, CDR2 FQGTGA. This CDR3 has 17 amino acids. V was trimmed by 5 bases and J by 7 bases, leaving 24 bases between them. CDR3 bases: TGTGCCAGCAGCACACCCGAAAACACAGGGCCTGCTAATGAGCAGTTCTTC. It is translated as CASSTPENTGPANEQFF.

CDR3 nucleotides: TGCAGCGTTGGAGAATTGGAGGGGGAGACCCAGTACTTC. This sequence encodes CSVGELEGETQYF. J is TRBJ2-5 and V is TRBV29-1, with D maybe TRBD2 (6 bases). V lost 4 bases to trimming and J lost 5 bases, with 14 bases between them. CDR1 SQVTM and CDR2 ANQGSEA come from the germline V gene. The length of the CDR3 is 13 residues.

This clonotype was seen repeatedly, ten times or more. A much more abundant neighbour one base away suggests this may be a read error. This chain links TRBV7-9 with TRBJ2-3, with no clear D. Trimming took off 3 bases at V and 2 bases at J, with 18 bases between the two ends. Per germline, CDR1 SEHNR and CDR2 FQNEAQ (reference sequence). The CDR3 is 17 amino acids. Here the CDR3 DNA reads TGTGCCAGCAGCTTCGCCGACGCAGGCATAAACACAGATACGCAGTATTTT. Its protein product is CASSFADAGINTDTQYF.

The chain employs TRBV2 and TRBJ2-1, with 11 bases that match TRBD2. The CDR3 totals 15 residues. CDR1 is SNHLY, CDR2 FYNNEI, per germline. V was pared by 6 bases and J by 6 bases, with 7 bases of the junction left unmatched. The CDR3 is CASRPGTSGPNEQFF. DNA of the CDR3: TGTGCCAGCAGGCCCGGGACTAGCGGCCCCAATGAGCAGTTCTTC.

This chain connects TRBV27 to TRBJ2-1; either TRBD1 or TRBD2 may supply D (5 bases each). Trimming took 1 base from V and 3 from J, leaving 19 bases between them. CDR3 length: 18 amino acids. From germline, CDR1 is MNHEY and CDR2 SMNVEV (reference sequence). This chain's CDR3 is CASSLFPPRDGDYNEQFF. The CDR3 coding sequence is TGTGCCAGCAGTTTATTTCCCCCCCGGGACGGAGACTACAATGAGCAGTTCTTC.

The genes are TRBV29-1 and TRBJ1-1; D is possibly TRBD1 (5 bases). The length of the CDR3 is 14 residues. Germline V gene data show CDR1 as SQVTM and CDR2 as ANQGSEA. Trimming took off 6 bases at V and 1 base at J, with 15 bases between the two ends. The CDR3 DNA sequence: TGCAGCGTCTCCGACGGGACGGCGAACACTGAAGCTTTCTTT. Encoded protein: CSVSDGTANTEAFF.

The rearrangement links TRBV25-1 to TRBJ1-2; D might be TRBD1 (5 bases). V lost 5 bases to trimming and J lost 0 bases, with 13 bases between them. There are 15 residues in the CDR3. Germline CDR1 and CDR2: MGHDK and SYGVNS. The DNA of the CDR3 is TGTGCCAGCAGTAGAGGGGCCCAAGCTAACTATGGCTACACCTTC. Its translation is CASSRGAQANYGYTF.

This clonotype has just a few counts. The rearrangement joins TRBV24-1 to TRBJ2-5, with unresolved D. Trimming took off 3 bases at V and 5 bases at J, with 12 bases between the two ends. CDR1 and CDR2 from the germline V gene are KGHDR and SFDVKD. The CDR3 extends over 14 amino acids. This CDR3 is CATSDVSKGETQYF. DNA of the CDR3: TGTGCCACCAGTGATGTCTCAAAAGGGGAGACCCAGTACTTC.